This T cell receptor beta chain was profiled in a study of T cell changes during pregnancy in multiple sclerosis. TCRdb keeps only in-frame clones here, not all; method: immunoSEQ multiplex PCR. There are over 85,000 clones in the sample; 91% occur only once, and less than 2% lies in the top ten. CDR1 and CDR2 (germline): SGHRS, YFSETQ. The CDR3 length is 12 residues. V was pared by 7 bases and J by 6 bases, with 10 bases between. This clonotype was sampled from a female donor in good health, enrolled as a control in a pregnancy study. The chain is built from TRBV5-1 and TRBJ2-2; TRBD2 might be the D (5 bases). The specimen was peripheral blood, collected after pregnancy. CDR3 in DNA: TGCGCCAGCCCAGGAGGTCCCGGGGAGCTGTTTTTT. Amino acids: CASPGGPGELFF.